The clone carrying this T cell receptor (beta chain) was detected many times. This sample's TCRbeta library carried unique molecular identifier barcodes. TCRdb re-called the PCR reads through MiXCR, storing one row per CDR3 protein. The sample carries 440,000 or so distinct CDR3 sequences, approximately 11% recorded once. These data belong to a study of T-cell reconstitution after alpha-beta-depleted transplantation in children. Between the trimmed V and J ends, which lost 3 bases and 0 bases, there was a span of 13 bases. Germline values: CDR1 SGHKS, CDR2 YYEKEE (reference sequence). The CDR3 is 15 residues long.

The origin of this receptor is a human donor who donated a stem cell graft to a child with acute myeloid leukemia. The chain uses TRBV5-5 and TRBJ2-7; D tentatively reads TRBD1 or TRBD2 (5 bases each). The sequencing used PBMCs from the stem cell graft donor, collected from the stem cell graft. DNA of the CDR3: TGTGCCAGCAGCTCGGGGCACCAATCCTCCTACGAGCAGTACTTC. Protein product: CASSSGHQSSYEQYF. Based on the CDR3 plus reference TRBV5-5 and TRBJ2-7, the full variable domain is DAGVTQSPTHLIKTRGQQVTLRCSPISGHKSVSWYQQVLGQGPQFIFQYYEKEERGRGNFPDRFSARQFPNYSSELNVNALLLGDSALYLCASSSGHQSSYEQYFGPGTRLTVT.